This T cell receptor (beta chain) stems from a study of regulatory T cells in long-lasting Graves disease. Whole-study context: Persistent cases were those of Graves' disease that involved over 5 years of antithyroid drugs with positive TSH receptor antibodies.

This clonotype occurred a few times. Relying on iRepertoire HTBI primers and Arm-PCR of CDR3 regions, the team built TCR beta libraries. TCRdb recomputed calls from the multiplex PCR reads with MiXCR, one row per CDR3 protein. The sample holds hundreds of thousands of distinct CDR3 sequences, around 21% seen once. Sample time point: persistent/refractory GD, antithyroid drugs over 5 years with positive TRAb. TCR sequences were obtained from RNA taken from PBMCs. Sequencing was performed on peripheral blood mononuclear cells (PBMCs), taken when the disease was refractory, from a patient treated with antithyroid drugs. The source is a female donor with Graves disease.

CDR3 coding DNA: TGTGCCAGCAGCCTCTGGGGGGCGGGCGGTTATAGGAACAGCAATCAGCCCCAGCATTTT. It translates to CASSLWGAGGYRNSNQPQHF. The rearrangement uses TRBV7-9 and TRBJ1-5, with D possibly matching TRBD1 (6 bases). This CDR3 region has 20 residues. The V end lost 5 bases, the J end lost 1 base, and 27 bases lay between the germline ends. CDR1 and CDR2 (germline): SEHNR, FQNEAQ (reference sequence).